This TCR beta chain was documented in a study of neurological immune-mediated disorders. Broader study findings: Sharing of CDR3 amino acid sequences among expanded clones across subjects was absent, suggesting private repertoires in all groups. While HTLV-1-associated myelopathy showed the greatest TCR clonal expansion, multiple sclerosis showed the least, falling below healthy controls.

Blood bank volunteers in Maryland, USA, served as healthy controls. Concerning this clonotype: As yet, its antigen is unknown.

5'RACE with 10-nucleotide random UMIs generated the cDNA. One entry per CDR3 protein results from TCRdb running MiXCR on the 5' RACE reads. The sample contains 77,000 or so distinct CDR3 sequences, about 9.5% of which appear only once. V dropped 8 bases and J dropped 6; count of bases not matched to a gene: 7. The CDR3 covers 13 residues. CDR1 and CDR2 from the germline V gene are MNHEY and SMNVEV (reference sequence). The sample comprised PBMCs. The chain has TRBV27 and TRBJ2-4; 7 bases match TRBD2. The TCR comes from a man aged 50 to 59 in good health. Written as DNA, the CDR3 is TGTGCCAGCGCCCGGGGGGTTACAAACATTCAGTACTTC. This codes for CASARGVTNIQYF.